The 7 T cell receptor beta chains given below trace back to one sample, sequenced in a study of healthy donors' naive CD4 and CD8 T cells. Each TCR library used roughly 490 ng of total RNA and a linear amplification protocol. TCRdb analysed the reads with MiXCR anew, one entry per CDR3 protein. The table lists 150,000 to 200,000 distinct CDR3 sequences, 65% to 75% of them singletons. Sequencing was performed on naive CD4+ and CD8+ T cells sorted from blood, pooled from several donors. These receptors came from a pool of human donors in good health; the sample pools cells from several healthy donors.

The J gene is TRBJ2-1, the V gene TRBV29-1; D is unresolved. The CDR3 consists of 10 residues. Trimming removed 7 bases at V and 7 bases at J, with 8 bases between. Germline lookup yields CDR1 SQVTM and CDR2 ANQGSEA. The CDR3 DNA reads TGCAGCGCCCGGGCTAATGAGCAGTTCTTC. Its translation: CSARANEQFF.

CDR3 bases: TGCGCCAGCAGCCAAGGAGATATAGCCTACGAGCAGTACTTC. This gives the protein CASSQGDIAYEQYF. J is TRBJ2-7 and V is TRBV4-1; D unresolved. With 1 base removed from V and 2 bases from J, the gap between germline ends came to 9 bases. The V gene's germline CDR1 is MGHRA and CDR2 YSYEKL. The CDR3 consists of 14 residues.

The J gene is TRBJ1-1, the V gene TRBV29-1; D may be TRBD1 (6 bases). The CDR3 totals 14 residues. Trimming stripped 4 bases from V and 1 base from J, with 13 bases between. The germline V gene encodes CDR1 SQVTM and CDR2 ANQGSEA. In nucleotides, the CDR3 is TGCAGCGTTGGCGGGCCGGGACAGAACACTGAAGCTTTCTTT. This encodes CSVGGPGQNTEAFF.

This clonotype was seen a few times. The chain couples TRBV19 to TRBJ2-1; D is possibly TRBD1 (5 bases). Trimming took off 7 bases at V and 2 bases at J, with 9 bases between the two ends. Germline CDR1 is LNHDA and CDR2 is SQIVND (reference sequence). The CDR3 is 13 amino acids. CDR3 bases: TGTGCCAGTACACAGGCCCCCTACAATGAGCAGTTCTTC. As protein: CASTQAPYNEQFF.

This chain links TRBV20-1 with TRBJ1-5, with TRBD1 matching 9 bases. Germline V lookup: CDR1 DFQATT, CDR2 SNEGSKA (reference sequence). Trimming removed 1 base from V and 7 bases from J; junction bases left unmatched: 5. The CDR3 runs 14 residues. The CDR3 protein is CSARVDRGDQPQHF. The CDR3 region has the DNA TGCAGTGCTAGAGTGGACAGGGGCGACCAGCCCCAGCATTTT.

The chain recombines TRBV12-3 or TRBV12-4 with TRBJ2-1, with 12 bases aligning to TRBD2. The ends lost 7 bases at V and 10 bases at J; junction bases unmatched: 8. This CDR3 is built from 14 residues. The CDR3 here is CASNRLAGASEQFF. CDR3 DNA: TGTGCCAGCAACAGACTAGCGGGAGCCTCCGAGCAGTTCTTC.

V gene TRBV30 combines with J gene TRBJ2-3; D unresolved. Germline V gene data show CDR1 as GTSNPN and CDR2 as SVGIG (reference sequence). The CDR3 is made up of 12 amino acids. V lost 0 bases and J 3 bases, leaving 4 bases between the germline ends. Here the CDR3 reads CAWSVQTDTQYF. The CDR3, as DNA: TGTGCCTGGAGTGTACAGACAGATACGCAGTATTTT.